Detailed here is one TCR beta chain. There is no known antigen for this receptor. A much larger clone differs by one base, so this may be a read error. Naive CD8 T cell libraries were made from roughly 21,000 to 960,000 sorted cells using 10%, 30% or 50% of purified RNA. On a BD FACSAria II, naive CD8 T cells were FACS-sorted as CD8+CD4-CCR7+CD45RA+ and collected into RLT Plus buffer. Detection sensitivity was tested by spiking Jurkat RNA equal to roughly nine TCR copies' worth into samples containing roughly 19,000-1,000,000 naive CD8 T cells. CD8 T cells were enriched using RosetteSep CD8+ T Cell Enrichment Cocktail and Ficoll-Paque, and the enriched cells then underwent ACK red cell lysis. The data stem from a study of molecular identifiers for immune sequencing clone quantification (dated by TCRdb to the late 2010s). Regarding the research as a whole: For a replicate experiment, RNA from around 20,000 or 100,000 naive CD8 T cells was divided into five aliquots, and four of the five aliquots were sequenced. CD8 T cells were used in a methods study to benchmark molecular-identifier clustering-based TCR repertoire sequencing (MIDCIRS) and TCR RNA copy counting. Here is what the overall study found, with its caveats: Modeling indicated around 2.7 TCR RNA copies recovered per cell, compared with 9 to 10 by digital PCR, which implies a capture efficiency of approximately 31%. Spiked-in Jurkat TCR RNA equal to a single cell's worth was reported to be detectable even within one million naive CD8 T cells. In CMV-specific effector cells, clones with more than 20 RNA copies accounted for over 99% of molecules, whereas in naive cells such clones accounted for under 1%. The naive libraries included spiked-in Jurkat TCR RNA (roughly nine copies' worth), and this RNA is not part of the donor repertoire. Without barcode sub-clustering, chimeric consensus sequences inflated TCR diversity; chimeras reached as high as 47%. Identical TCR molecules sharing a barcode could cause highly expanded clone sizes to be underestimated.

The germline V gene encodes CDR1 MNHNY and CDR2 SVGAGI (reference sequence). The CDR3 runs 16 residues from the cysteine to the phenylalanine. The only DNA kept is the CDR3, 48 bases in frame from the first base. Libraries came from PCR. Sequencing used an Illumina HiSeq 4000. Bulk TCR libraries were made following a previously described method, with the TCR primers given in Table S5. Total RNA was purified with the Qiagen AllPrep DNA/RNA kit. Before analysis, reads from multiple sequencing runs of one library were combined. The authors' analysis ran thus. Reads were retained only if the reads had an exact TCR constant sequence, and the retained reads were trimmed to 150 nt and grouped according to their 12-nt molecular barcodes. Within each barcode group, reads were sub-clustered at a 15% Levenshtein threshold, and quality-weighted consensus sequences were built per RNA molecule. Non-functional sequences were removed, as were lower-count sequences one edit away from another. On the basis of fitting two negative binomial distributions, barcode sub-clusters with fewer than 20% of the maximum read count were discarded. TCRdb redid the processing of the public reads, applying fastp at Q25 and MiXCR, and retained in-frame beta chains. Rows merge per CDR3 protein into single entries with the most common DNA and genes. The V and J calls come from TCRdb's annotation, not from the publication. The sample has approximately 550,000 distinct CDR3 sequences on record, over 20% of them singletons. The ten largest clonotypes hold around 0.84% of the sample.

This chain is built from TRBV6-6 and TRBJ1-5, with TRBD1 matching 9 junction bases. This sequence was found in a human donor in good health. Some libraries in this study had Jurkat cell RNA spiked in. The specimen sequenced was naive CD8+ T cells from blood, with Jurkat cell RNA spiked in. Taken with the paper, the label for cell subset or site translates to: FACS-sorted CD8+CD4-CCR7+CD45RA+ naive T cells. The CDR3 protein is CARNRDRDAGDQPRHF. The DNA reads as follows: TGTGCCAGGAACCGGGACAGGGACGCAGGTGATCAGCCCCGGCATTTT.